What follows are 20 T cell receptor beta chains derived from one specimen sequenced in a study of cytomegalovirus exposure and HLA in healthy donors. Primers included in the PCR were 60 Vbeta and 13 Jbeta primers. Data came from immunoSEQ multiplex PCR; TCRdb stores just in-frame clones and leaves some out. The table has over 110,000 clones, around 78% seen once. The material sequenced was PBMCs. Receptor source: a woman in her forties in good health and CMV-seropositive.

This clone has a handful of counts. Written as DNA, the CDR3 is TGTGCCAGCAGTGCACCGGTGGTACCCCAGCATTTT. Its protein is CASSAPVVPQHF. This chain connects TRBV28 to TRBJ1-5, with D unresolved. The ends were cut back, 5 bases at V and 10 bases at J, with 12 bases in the middle. This CDR3 spans 12 amino acids. CDR1 and CDR2 (germline): MDHEN, SYDVKM.

This clone was found once. The V call is TRBV5-4, the J call TRBJ1-2; TRBD1 might be the D (5 bases). This CDR3 has 13 residues. The germline CDR1 and CDR2 sequences are SGHNT and YYREEE (reference sequence). Trimming removed 10 bases at V and 0 bases at J, with 13 bases between. CDR3 amino acids: CAATKGANYGYTF. The CDR3 DNA reads as TGTGCCGCTACCAAAGGGGCTAACTATGGCTACACCTTC.

The rearrangement links TRBV5-1 to TRBJ2-1; D unresolved. Trimming removed 2 bases at V and 8 bases at J, with 8 bases between. The CDR3 extends over 12 amino acids. Germline V gene lookup returns CDR1 SGHRS and CDR2 YFSETQ. CDR3 bases: TGCGCCAGCAGCTTCCCTACCCATGAGCAGTTCTTC. Amino acid sequence: CASSFPTHEQFF.

The chain links TRBV18 to TRBJ1-1, with D maybe TRBD1 (6 bases). CDR1 KGHSH and CDR2 LQKENI come from the germline V gene. The CDR3 is 14 residues long. V was pared by 6 bases and J by 7 bases, with 18 bases between. This CDR3 is CASSPGTTFIEAFF. The DNA of the CDR3 is TGTGCCAGCTCCCCCGGGACAACCTTTATTGAAGCTTTCTTT.

The J gene is TRBJ2-1, the V gene TRBV5-4; 8 positions agree with TRBD2. V lost 0 bases and J lost 3; bases outside the gene matches: 5. The CDR3 spans 16 residues. Germline loops: CDR1 SGHNT, CDR2 YYREEE (reference sequence). The DNA for the CDR3 is TGTGCCAGCAGCTTGGCCGGGGGGGGAAACTACAATGAGCAGTTCTTC. Encoded protein: CASSLAGGGNYNEQFF. The full variable domain, in which reference TRBV5-4 and TRBJ2-1 provide the parts outside the CDR3, is ETGVTQSPTHLIKTRGQQVTLRCSSQSGHNTVSWYQQALGQGPQFIFQYYREEENGRGNFPPRFSGLQFPNYSSELNVNALELDDSALYLCASSLAGGGNYNEQFFGPGTRLTVL.

The chain uses TRBV6-1 and TRBJ1-1; TRBD1 aligns across 11 bases. Germline assignment: CDR1 MNHNS and CDR2 SASEGT. This CDR3 is built from 15 residues. V lost 6 bases, J lost 4 bases, and 7 bases stayed unmatched. The CDR3 reads CASRRTGGQGTEAFF. The CDR3 DNA is TGTGCCAGCAGGAGGACAGGGGGCCAGGGCACTGAAGCTTTCTTT.

This sequence joins TRBV27 and TRBJ2-1; D might be TRBD1 (6 bases). CDR3 length: 13 residues. The V gene lost 4 bases and the J gene lost 8 bases, with 12 bases spanning the gap. The germline gives CDR1 MNHEY, CDR2 SMNVEV (reference sequence). CDR3 sequence reads: CASSSPGGYEQFF. In nucleotides, the CDR3 is TGTGCCAGCAGTTCTCCTGGGGGCTATGAGCAGTTCTTC.

Concerning this clone itself: The same CDR3 also results from other DNA sequences found in this sample. The rearrangement uses TRBV5-1 and TRBJ2-5, with TRBD1 identical over 10 bases. V was clipped by 3 bases and J by 5 bases; unmatched bases: 7. Germline assignment: CDR1 SGHRS and CDR2 YFSETQ. The CDR3 length is 15 residues. Here the CDR3 reads CASSSGTGEGETQYF. For the CDR3, the DNA is TGCGCCAGCAGCTCCGGGACAGGGGAGGGGGAGACCCAGTACTTC.

The V and J genes are TRBV6-1 and TRBJ1-4; TRBD1 agrees at 9 bases. Germline V lookup: CDR1 MNHNS, CDR2 SASEGT. The CDR3 consists of 16 residues. V lost 2 bases, J lost 8 bases, and 9 bases stayed unmatched. The CDR3 DNA reads as TGTGCCAGCAGTGAACTTACCGGGACAGGGTTAGAAAAACTGTTTTTT. Residues: CASSELTGTGLEKLFF.

As to this clone: This sample also contains other DNA sequences that code for the same CDR3. The chain has TRBV7-8 and TRBJ2-5, with D maybe TRBD1 (5 bases). Deletions cut 5 bases from V and 2 bases from J, with 9 bases between. The CDR3 sequence is 13 residues long. Germline CDR1 is SGHVS and CDR2 is FQNEAQ. The CDR3 DNA follows: TGTGCCAGCAGCGACAGAATACAAGAGACCCAGTACTTC. Its translation is CASSDRIQETQYF.

This clone ranks as medium-sized. The chain uses TRBV10-3 and TRBJ2-1, with TRBD2 identical over 8 bases. This CDR3 is built from 16 residues. Germline V gene data show CDR1 as ENHRY and CDR2 as SYGVKD. Trimming took 3 bases from V and 8 from J; bases not matched to a gene: 12. The CDR3 DNA reads TGTGCCATCAGTGATAAGGGTGGCGGGAGGAGGGATGAGCAGTTCTTC. Protein sequence: CAISDKGGGRRDEQFF.

The V call is TRBV6-5, the J call TRBJ2-6; D is unclear. Trimming shortened V by 0 bases and J by 11 bases, and 11 bases separated the two germline ends. This CDR3 is built from 14 residues. Looked up from germline, CDR1 is MNHEY and CDR2 is SVGAGI. CDR3 bases: TGTGCCAGCAGTTACTCTGTTGGGCAGGACGTCCTGACTTTC. Its protein is CASSYSVGQDVLTF.

The rearrangement joins TRBV30 to TRBJ1-6, with 7 bases matching TRBD1. The germline V gene has CDR1 GTSNPN and CDR2 SVGIG (reference sequence). The CDR3 contains 15 residues. V was clipped by 0 bases and J by 8 bases; unmatched bases: 7. The chain's CDR3 is CAWSVRSGGYSPLHF. CDR3 sequence (DNA): TGTGCCTGGAGTGTCAGATCAGGGGGGTATTCACCCCTCCACTTT.

The V and J genes are TRBV7-2 and TRBJ2-1, with 7 nucleotides matching TRBD1. J gave up 11 bases and V 1 base, and 2 bases lay outside the gene matches. This CDR3 has 12 amino acids. Looked up from germline, CDR1 is SGHTA and CDR2 is FQGNSA. The CDR3 sequence is CASSLGQGQQFF. CDR3 DNA sequence: TGTGCCAGCAGCTTAGGACAGGGTCAGCAGTTCTTC.

J is TRBJ1-1 and V is TRBV11-3; D unresolved. From germline, CDR1 is SGHNT and CDR2 YENEEA. The V and J ends lost 5 bases and 0 bases respectively, with 7 bases between them. The CDR3 has 13 amino acids. The CDR3 region is CASSTRMNTEAFF. CDR3 nucleotides: TGTGCCAGCAGCACGCGGATGAACACTGAAGCTTTCTTT.

As to this clone: Other nucleotide sequences from this sample produce the same CDR3. The chain joins TRBV5-1 to TRBJ1-1; TRBD1 might be the D (5 bases). CDR1 is SGHRS and CDR2 is YFSETQ in the germline V gene. With 0 bases removed from V and 5 bases from J, the gap between germline ends came to 8 bases. This CDR3 comprises 13 residues. The CDR3 sequence: CASSLGGGTEAFF. The CDR3 nucleotides read TGCGCCAGCAGCTTGGGGGGGGGAACTGAAGCTTTCTTT.

The chain joins TRBV29-1 to TRBJ1-3, with D maybe TRBD1 (5 bases). The germline V and J ends were trimmed by 4 bases and 0 bases, with 16 bases remaining between them. The CDR3 extends over 16 amino acids. Germline CDR1 reads SQVTM; CDR2 reads ANQGSEA. In DNA form, the CDR3 reads TGCAGCGTTGGGTCCGGGGAGGGGACCTCTGGAAACACCATATATTTT. The encoded protein is CSVGSGEGTSGNTIYF.

The chain employs TRBV13 and TRBJ2-6; 7 nucleotides align to TRBD2. Germline CDR1 PRHDT, CDR2 FYEKMQ (reference sequence). The CDR3 spans 17 residues. The J segment lost 0 bases and the V segment lost 6 bases, leaving 8 bases of the junction unmatched. The CDR3 nucleotides are TGTGCCAGCAGACCCATAGCGGGTCTCTCTGGGGCCAACGTCCTGACTTTC. Its translation: CASRPIAGLSGANVLTF.

This chain connects TRBV6-1 to TRBJ1-3, with a tentative D call TRBD1 (6 bases). The CDR3 loop spans 15 amino acids. The V end lost 4 bases, the J end lost 0 bases, and 10 bases lay between the germline ends. Germline CDR1 reads MNHNS; CDR2 reads SASEGT. The CDR3 here is CASSAQGTSGNTIYF. CDR3 DNA sequence: TGTGCCAGCAGTGCACAGGGTACCTCTGGAAACACCATATATTTT.

J is TRBJ2-2 and V is TRBV5-5; 9 nucleotides line up with TRBD2. From germline, CDR1 is SGHKS and CDR2 YYEKEE (reference sequence). CDR3 length equals 15 residues. V trimming: 0 bases; J trimming: 3 bases; junction bases outside the gene matches: 0. In DNA form, the CDR3 reads TGTGCCAGCAGCTTGGGCGGGGGGGACACCGGGGAGCTGTTTTTT. It is translated as CASSLGGGDTGELFF.